This T cell receptor (beta chain) comes out of a study of blood T cell repertoires in COVID-19. Whole-study context: Acute and convalescent COVID-19 samples came from the United States, Italy and Spain.

The CDR3 length is 14 residues. The germline V and J ends were trimmed by 3 bases and 7 bases, with 13 bases remaining between them. Germline values: CDR1 SGDLS, CDR2 YYNGEE. Some clones are missing from TCRdb's copy, which holds only in-frame ones; the method was immunoSEQ multiplex PCR. Of about 470,000 clones listed, around 90% were seen once; the top ten hold under 0.75%. Specimen: PBMCs or T cells enriched from blood (not recorded which). The sequence was obtained from a woman under 30 who had recovered from COVID-19. The rearrangement joins TRBV9 to TRBJ2-2; tentatively, D is TRBD1 (5 bases). The CDR3 nucleotides read TGTGCCAGCAGCGCAAGGGGTGTTAGCGGGGAGCTGTTTTTT. Translation: CASSARGVSGELFF.